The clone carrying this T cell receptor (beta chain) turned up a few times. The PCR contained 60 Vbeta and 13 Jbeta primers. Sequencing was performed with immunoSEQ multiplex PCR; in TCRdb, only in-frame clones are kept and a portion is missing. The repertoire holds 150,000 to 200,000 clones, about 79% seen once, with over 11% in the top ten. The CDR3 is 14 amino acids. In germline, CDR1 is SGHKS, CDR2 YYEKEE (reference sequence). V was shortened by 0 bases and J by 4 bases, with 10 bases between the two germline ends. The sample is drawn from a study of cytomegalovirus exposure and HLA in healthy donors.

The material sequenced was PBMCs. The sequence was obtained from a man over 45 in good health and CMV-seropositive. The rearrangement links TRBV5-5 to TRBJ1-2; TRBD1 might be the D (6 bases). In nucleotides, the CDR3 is TGTGCCAGCAGCTTGGCCACAGGGACCTATGGCTACACCTTC. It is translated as CASSLATGTYGYTF. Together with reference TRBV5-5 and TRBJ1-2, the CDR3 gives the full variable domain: DAGVTQSPTHLIKTRGQQVTLRCSPISGHKSVSWYQQVLGQGPQFIFQYYEKEERGRGNFPDRFSARQFPNYSSELNVNALLLGDSALYLCASSLATGTYGYTFGSGTRLTVV.